Here is one T cell receptor beta chain with its context. Antigen: not known. It was via CD45RO/CCR7/CD25/CD127/CD95/CD27 that CD4+ naive, central memory, regulatory and stem cell-like memory cells were sorted. The study reverse transcribed the entire isolated RNA, so it sequenced expressed TCRB transcripts. Profiling relied on immunoSEQ multiplex PCR, and the TCRdb table lists in-frame clones only, not all of them. The sample lists roughly 730,000 clones, roughly 12% occurring once. The sample comes from a study of beta chain features in type 1 diabetes. V lost 4 bases to trimming and J lost 5 bases; unmatched junction nucleotides: 8. The germline gives CDR1 ENHRY, CDR2 SYGVKD. This CDR3 has 15 residues. Study results and caveats: TCRB CDR3s from Type 1 diabetes patients were moderately but significantly shorter in all four CD4+ subsets.

Sequenced material: naive CD4+ T cells from blood. The sequence derives from a man between 18 and 29 years old with type 1 diabetes. The genes are TRBV10-3 and TRBJ1-5, with TRBD1 identical over 7 bases. The CDR3 here is CAISGDRVIDQPQHF. For the CDR3, the DNA is TGTGCCATCAGTGGCGACAGGGTAATCGATCAGCCCCAGCATTTT.